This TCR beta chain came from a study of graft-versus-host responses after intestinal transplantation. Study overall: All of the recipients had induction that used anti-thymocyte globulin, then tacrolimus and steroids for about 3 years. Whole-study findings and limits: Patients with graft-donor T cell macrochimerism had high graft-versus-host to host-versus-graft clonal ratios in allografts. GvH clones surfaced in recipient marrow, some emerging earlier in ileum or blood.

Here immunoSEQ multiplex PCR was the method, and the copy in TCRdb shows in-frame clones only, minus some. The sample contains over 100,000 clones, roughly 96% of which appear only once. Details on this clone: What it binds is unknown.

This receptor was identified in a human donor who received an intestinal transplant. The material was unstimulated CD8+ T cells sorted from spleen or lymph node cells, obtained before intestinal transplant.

The CDR3 spells CATSLSRDYGYTF. The CDR3 nucleotides are TGTGCCACCAGCTTGAGTAGGGACTATGGCTACACCTTC. The genes are TRBV15 and TRBJ1-2; no firm D call. V lost 5 bases, J lost 3 bases, and 10 bases lay in between. This CDR3 contains 13 residues. Looked up from germline, CDR1 is LNHNV and CDR2 is YYDKDF (reference sequence).